This TCR beta chain originates from a study of cytomegalovirus exposure and HLA in healthy donors. Findings and caveats of the study: A subsequent analysis found that TCR clusters from the first cohort also tended to co-occur in the 90 to 150 validation repertoires, with around 94% of cluster scores above 0.

Losses at the gene ends were 1 base for V and 6 bases for J; bases not matched to a gene: 8. Germline V gives CDR1 LNHDA, CDR2 SQIVND (reference sequence). CDR3 length: 15 amino acids. Clones were sequenced by immunoSEQ multiplex PCR, and TCRdb holds only the in-frame ones, with some missing. The sample records some 170,000 clones, 85% to 90% being singletons. Comment on this clone: What it binds is unknown.

The chain is built from TRBV19 and TRBJ1-1; 7 bases match TRBD1. Sequenced material: PBMCs. This receptor was taken from a woman in her 30s in good health and CMV-seronegative. This CDR3 is CASSIGGRGKPEAFF. Here the CDR3 DNA reads TGTGCCAGTAGTATAGGCGGCAGGGGGAAACCTGAAGCTTTCTTT.